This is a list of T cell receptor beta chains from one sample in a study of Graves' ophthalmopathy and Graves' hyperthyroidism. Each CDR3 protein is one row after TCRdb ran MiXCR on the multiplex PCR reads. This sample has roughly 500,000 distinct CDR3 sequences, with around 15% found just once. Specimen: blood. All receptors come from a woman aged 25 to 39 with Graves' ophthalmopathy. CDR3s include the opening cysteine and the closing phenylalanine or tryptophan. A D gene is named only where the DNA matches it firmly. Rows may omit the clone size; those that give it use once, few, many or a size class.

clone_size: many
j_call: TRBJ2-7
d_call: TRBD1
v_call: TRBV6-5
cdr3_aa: CASSYYPVAGGEQYF
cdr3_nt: TGTGCCAGCAGTTACTACCCCGTCGCAGGGGGCGAGCAGTACTTC

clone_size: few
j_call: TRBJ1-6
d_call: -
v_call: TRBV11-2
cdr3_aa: CASSLVGFRSPLHF
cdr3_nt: TGTGCCAGCAGCTTAGTCGGGTTTCGGTCACCCCTCCACTTT

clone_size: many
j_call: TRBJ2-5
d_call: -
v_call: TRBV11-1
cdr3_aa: CASSLDREPAGKETQYF
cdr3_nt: TGTGCCAGCAGCTTAGATCGAGAGCCGGCAGGGAAGGAGACCCAGTACTTC

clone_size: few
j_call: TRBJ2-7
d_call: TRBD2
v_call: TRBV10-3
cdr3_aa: CATAPTSGEGSYEQYF
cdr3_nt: TGTGCCACCGCCCCCACTAGCGGGGAGGGGTCCTACGAGCAGTACTTC

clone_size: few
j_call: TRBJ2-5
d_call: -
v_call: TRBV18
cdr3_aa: CASSPLKETQYF
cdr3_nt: TGTGCCAGCTCACCACTAAAGGAGACCCAGTACTTC

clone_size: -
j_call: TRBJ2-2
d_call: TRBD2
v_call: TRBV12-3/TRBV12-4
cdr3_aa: CASSLWLAGTTPGELFF
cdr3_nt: TGTGCCAGCAGTTTATGGCTAGCGGGGACTACCCCCGGGGAGCTGTTTTTT

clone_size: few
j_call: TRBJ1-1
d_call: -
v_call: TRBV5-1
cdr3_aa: CASSLSNPGGAGAMNTEAFF
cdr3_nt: TGCGCCAGCAGCTTGTCGAACCCGGGAGGGGCAGGAGCGATGAACACTGAAGCTTTCTTT

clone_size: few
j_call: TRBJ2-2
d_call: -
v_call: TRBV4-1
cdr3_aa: CASSQAANTGELFF
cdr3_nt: TGCGCCAGCAGCCAAGCGGCGAACACCGGGGAGCTGTTTTTT

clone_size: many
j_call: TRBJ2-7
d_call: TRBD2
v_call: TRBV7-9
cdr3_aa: CASSSKTSGSEQYF
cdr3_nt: TGTGCCAGCAGCTCCAAGACTAGCGGGAGTGAGCAGTACTTC

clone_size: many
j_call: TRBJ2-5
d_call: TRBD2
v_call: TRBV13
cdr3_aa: CASSLTREGTQYF
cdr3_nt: TGTGCCAGCAGCCTAACTCGGGAGGGGACCCAGTACTTC

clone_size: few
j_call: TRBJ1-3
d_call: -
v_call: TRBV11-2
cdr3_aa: CASSTGYSGNTIYF
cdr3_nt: TGTGCCAGCAGCACAGGGTACTCTGGAAACACCATATATTTT

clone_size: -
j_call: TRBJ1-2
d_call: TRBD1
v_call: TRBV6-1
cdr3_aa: CASTLFPGGHYGYTF
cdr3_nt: TGTGCCAGCACCCTATTCCCAGGGGGCCACTATGGCTACACCTTC

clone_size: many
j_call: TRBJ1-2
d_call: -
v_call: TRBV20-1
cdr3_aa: CSARERGRGYGYTF
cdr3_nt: TGCAGTGCTAGAGAACGGGGGCGCGGATATGGCTACACCTTC

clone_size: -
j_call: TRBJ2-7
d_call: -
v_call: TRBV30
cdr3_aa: CAWSVLAASEQYF
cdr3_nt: TGTGCCTGGAGTGTACTGGCAGCCTCCGAGCAGTACTTC

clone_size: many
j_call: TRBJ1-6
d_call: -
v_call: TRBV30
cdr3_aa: CAWSVRAGRQYNSPLHF
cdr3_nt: TGTGCCTGGAGTGTACGGGCAGGGCGGCAGTATAATTCACCCCTCCACTTT

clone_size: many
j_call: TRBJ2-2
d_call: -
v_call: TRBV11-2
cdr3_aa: CASSLTTANTGELFF
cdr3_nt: TGTGCCAGCAGCCTTACCACTGCGAACACCGGGGAGCTGTTTTTT

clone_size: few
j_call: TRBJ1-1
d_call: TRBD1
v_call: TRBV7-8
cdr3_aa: CASSRCPGQGNTEAFF
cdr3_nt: TGTGCCAGCAGCCGATGTCCGGGACAGGGGAACACTGAAGCTTTCTTT

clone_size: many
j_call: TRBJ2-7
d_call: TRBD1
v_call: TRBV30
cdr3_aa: CALGQVHEQYF
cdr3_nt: TGTGCCTTGGGACAGGTCCACGAGCAGTACTTC

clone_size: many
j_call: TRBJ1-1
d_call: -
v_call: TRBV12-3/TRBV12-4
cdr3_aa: CASSLQYTEAFF
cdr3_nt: TGTGCCAGCAGTCTCCAGTACACTGAAGCTTTCTTT

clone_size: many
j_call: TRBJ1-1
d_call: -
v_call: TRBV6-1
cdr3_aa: CASSEAVRRGNTEAFF
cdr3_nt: TGTGCCAGCAGTGAAGCTGTGAGACGGGGCAACACTGAAGCTTTCTTT

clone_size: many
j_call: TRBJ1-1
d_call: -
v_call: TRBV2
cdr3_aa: CASSEPGQKMNTEAFF
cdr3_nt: TGTGCCAGCAGTGAGCCGGGACAAAAAATGAACACTGAAGCTTTCTTT

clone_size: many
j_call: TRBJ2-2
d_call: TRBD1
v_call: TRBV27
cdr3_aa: CASTVGDRNTGELFF
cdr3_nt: TGTGCCAGCACGGTTGGGGACAGAAACACCGGGGAGCTGTTTTTT

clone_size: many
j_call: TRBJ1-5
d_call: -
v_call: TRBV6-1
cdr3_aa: CASSDWQGRNQPQHF
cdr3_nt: TGTGCCAGCAGTGATTGGCAGGGCCGGAATCAGCCCCAGCATTTT

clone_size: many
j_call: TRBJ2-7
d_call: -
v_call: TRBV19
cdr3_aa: CASSDSTHEQYF
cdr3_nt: TGTGCCAGTTCGGACTCAACCCACGAGCAGTACTTC

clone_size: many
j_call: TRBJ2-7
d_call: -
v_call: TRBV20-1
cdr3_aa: CSAGSNGPEQYF
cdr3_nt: TGCAGTGCGGGGTCGAACGGCCCCGAGCAGTACTTC

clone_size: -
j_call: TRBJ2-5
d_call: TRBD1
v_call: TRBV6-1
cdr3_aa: CASTHSDRVETQYF
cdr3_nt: TGTGCCAGCACCCACAGCGACAGGGTAGAGACCCAGTACTTC

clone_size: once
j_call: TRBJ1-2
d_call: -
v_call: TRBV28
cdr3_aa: CASTSPGGTYGYTF
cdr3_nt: TGTGCCAGCACCTCCCCTGGGGGGACCTATGGCTACACCTTC

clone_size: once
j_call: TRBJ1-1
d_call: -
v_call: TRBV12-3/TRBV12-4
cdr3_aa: CASSPRGSSTEAFF
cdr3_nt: TGTGCCAGCTCCCCCCGGGGATCGTCCACTGAAGCTTTCTTT

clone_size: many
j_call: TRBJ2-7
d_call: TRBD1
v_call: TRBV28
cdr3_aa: CASSLVDRGYEQYF
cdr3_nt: TGTGCCAGCAGTTTGGTGGACAGGGGCTACGAGCAGTACTTC

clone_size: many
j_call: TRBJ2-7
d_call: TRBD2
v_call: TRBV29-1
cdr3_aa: CSVEVGTSGRGEQYF
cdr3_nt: TGCAGCGTTGAAGTAGGGACTAGCGGGAGGGGCGAGCAGTACTTC

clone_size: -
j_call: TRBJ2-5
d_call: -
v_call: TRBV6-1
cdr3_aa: CASSGAGHGETQYF
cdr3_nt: TGTGCCAGCAGTGGGGCGGGACACGGAGAGACCCAGTACTTC

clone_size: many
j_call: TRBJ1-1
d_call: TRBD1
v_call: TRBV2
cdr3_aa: CARARTGSDTEAFF
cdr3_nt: TGTGCCAGAGCGAGGACAGGGAGTGACACTGAAGCTTTCTTT

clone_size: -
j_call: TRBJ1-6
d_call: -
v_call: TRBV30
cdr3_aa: CAWSQGIGSPLHF
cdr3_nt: TGTGCCTGGAGTCAGGGAATAGGATCACCCCTCCACTTT

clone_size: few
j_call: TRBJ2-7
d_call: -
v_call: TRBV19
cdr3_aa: CASSMLGEQYF
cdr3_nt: TGTGCCAGTAGTATGTTGGGGGAGCAGTACTTC

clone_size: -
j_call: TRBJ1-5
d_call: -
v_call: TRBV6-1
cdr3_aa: CASSEEVTSRNQPQHF
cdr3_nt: TGTGCCAGCAGTGAAGAAGTGACCTCACGAAATCAGCCCCAGCATTTT

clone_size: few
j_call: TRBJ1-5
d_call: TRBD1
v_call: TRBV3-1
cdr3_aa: CASSQGQGRFQPQHF
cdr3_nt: TGTGCCAGCAGCCAAGGACAGGGAAGGTTTCAGCCCCAGCATTTT

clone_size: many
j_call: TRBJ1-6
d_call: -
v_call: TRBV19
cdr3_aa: CASSEGYNSPLHF
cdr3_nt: TGTGCCAGTAGTGAGGGGTATAATTCACCCCTCCACTTT

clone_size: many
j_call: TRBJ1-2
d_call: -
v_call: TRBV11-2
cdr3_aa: CASSRQQGLNYGYTF
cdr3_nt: TGTGCCAGCAGCCGTCAGCAGGGTCTAAACTATGGCTACACCTTC

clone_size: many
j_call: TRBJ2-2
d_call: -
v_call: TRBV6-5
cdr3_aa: CASSPKGGGELFF
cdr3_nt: TGTGCCAGCAGCCCTAAGGGCGGCGGGGAGCTGTTTTTT

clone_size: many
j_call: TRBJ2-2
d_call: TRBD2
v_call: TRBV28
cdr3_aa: CASRTGLADTGELFF
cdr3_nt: TGTGCCAGCAGAACGGGACTAGCGGACACCGGGGAGCTGTTTTTT

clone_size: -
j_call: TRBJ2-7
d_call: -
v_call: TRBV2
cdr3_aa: CASRDLGSYEQYF
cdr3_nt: TGTGCCAGCAGGGATCTCGGCTCCTACGAGCAGTACTTC

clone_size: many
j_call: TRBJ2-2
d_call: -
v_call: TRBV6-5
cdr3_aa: CASRAGGGAELFF
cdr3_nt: TGTGCCAGCAGGGCCGGCGGGGGCGCGGAGCTGTTTTTT

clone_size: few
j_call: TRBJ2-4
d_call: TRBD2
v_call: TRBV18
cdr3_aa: CASSPSPAGLAGEGIQYF
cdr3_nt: TGTGCCAGCTCACCGAGTCCCGCGGGACTAGCGGGGGAGGGCATTCAGTACTTC

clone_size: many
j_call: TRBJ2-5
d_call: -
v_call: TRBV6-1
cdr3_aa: CASSERWGLETQYF
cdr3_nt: TGTGCCAGCAGTGAAAGGTGGGGCCTCGAGACCCAGTACTTC

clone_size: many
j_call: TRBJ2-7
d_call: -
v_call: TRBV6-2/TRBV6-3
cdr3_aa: CASSYSQNAYEQYF
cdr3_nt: TGTGCCAGCAGTTACTCCCAGAACGCCTACGAGCAGTACTTC

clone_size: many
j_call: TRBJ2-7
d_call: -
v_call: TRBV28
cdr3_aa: CASRHPARWAYEQYF
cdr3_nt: TGTGCCAGCAGACACCCCGCCCGCTGGGCATACGAGCAGTACTTC

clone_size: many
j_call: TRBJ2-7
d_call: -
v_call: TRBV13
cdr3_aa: CASSSPRNEQYF
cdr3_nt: TGTGCCAGCAGCTCCCCGAGGAACGAGCAGTACTTC

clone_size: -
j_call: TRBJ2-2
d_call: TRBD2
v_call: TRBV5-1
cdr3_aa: CASSLAMTSGYTGELFF
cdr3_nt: TGCGCCAGCAGCTTGGCCATGACTAGCGGTTACACCGGGGAGCTGTTTTTT

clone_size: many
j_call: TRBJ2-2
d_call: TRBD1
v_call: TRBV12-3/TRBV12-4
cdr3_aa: CASIGTGFTGELFF
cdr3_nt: TGTGCCAGCATCGGGACAGGGTTCACCGGGGAGCTGTTTTTT

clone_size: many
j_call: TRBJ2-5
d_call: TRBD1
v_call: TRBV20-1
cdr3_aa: CSAWDREETQYF
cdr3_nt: TGCAGTGCCTGGGACAGGGAAGAGACCCAGTACTTC

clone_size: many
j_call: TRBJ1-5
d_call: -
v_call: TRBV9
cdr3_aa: CASREGSGLNNQPQHF
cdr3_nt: TGTGCCAGCAGGGAAGGGTCGGGGCTTAACAATCAGCCCCAGCATTTT

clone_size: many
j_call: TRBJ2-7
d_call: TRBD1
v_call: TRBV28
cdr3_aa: CASSLPTGDFFYEQYF
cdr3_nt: TGTGCCAGCAGTTTACCGACAGGGGACTTCTTCTACGAGCAGTACTTC